This TCR beta chain was observed in a study of cytomegalovirus exposure and HLA in healthy donors. The CDR3 totals 13 residues. V was trimmed by 5 bases and J by 1 base, leaving 8 bases between them. The germline V gene has CDR1 SGHAT and CDR2 FQNNGV. Notes on the study in general: A later analysis showed TCR association rates differing by HLA locus, peaking at DRB1 and lowest at HLA-C.

As to this clone: Its antigen is currently unknown.

Both 60 Vbeta primers and 13 Jbeta primers went into the PCR. The repertoire was sequenced with immunoSEQ multiplex PCR; TCRdb's copy has only in-frame clones and lacks some. The sample carries about 120,000 clones, more than 80% recorded once. This clonotype originated in a man between 35 and 55 years old in good health and CMV-seronegative. The V gene is TRBV11-2, the J gene TRBJ1-1; unclear D gene. The sample taken for sequencing was PBMCs. The CDR3 region has the DNA TGTGCCAGCAGCCGCAGACAGAACACTGAAGCTTTCTTT. Protein sequence: CASSRRQNTEAFF.